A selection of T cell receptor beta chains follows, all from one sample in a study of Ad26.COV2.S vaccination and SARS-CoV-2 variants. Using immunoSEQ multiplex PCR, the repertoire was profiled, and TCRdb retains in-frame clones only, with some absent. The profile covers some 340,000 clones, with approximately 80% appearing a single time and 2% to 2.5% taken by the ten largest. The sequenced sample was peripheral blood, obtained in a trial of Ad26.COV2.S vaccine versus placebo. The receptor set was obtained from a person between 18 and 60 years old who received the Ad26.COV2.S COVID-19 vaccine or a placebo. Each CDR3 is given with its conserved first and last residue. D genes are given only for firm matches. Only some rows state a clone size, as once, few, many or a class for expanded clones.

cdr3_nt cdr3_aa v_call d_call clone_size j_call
TGTGCCAGCAGCTTAGGCCACGGGACTAGCGGGGGGGCAGCAGATACGCAGTATTTT CASSLGHGTSGGAADTQYF TRBV13 TRBD2 NA TRBJ2-3
TGCGCCAGCAGCTTGGGTGACAGGGATAATGAAAAACTGTTTTTT CASSLGDRDNEKLFF TRBV5-1 TRBD1 NA TRBJ1-4
TGTGCCAGCAGACCGAACAGGGTGGATTCACCCCTCCACTTT CASRPNRVDSPLHF TRBV2 NA few TRBJ1-6
TGTGCCGCTAGGACAGGGGGCATTGAAGCTTTCTTT CAARTGGIEAFF TRBV28 TRBD1 NA TRBJ1-1
TGTGCCAGCAGTTTACCCTTAGACAGGCTCCTTAACTATGGCTACACCTTC CASSLPLDRLLNYGYTF TRBV28 NA NA TRBJ1-2
TGTGCCAGCATAGACAGGGGATCGTCGCTCACAGATACGCAGTATTTT CASIDRGSSLTDTQYF TRBV19 TRBD1 NA TRBJ2-3
TGTGCCAGCAGTTACCGTCGGACGGGGGGGAACTATGGCTACACCTTC CASSYRRTGGNYGYTF TRBV6-5 NA NA TRBJ1-2
TGCAGTGCTAGTAGCAGAAGCCAAGAGACCCAGTACTTC CSASSRSQETQYF TRBV20-1 NA NA TRBJ2-5
TGTGCCAGCAGCTTAACGGGGGCAGGGGCTATGAACACTGAAGCTTTCTTT CASSLTGAGAMNTEAFF TRBV7-3 NA NA TRBJ1-1
TGTGCCAGTAGTAAGGACAGGGGGCGCGATACCGGGGCCAACGTCCTGACTTTC CASSKDRGRDTGANVLTF TRBV19 TRBD1 NA TRBJ2-6
TGTGCCAGTAGTATGGCAGGGATTTCACCCCTCCACTTT CASSMAGISPLHF TRBV19 NA few TRBJ1-6
TGTGCCAGCAGCCAAGGATGGTCTGAAGCTTTCTTT CASSQGWSEAFF TRBV14 NA NA TRBJ1-1
TGTGCCAGCAGACTGGGACAGTTCACCGGGGAGCTGTTTTTT CASRLGQFTGELFF TRBV6-4 TRBD1 NA TRBJ2-2
TGTGCCAGCAGCCGAATAACGGTCTCCTACAATGAGCAGTTCTTC CASSRITVSYNEQFF TRBV27 NA NA TRBJ2-1
TGTGCCAGCAGCCCGGAGTACCAAGAGACCCAGTACTTC CASSPEYQETQYF TRBV3-1/TRBV3-2 NA few TRBJ2-5
TGTGCCAGTAGTGCCCGACAGGTTCCCGGGGAGCTGTTTTTT CASSARQVPGELFF TRBV19 NA NA TRBJ2-2